This entry concerns a single T cell receptor beta chain. Its matching antigen is unknown. Sequencing was performed with immunoSEQ multiplex PCR; in TCRdb, only in-frame clones are kept and a portion is missing. The table has about 92,000 clones, roughly nine tenths seen once. This CDR3 spans 13 amino acids. Trimming left V 6 bases short and J 0 bases short, with 8 bases between. CDR1 and CDR2 from the germline V gene are SGHDN and FVKESK. The data were obtained in a study of T cell responses to AZD1222 COVID-19 vaccine. Study-wide results and caveats: Elevations in Spike-specific TCR breadth and depth followed administration of two AZD1222 doses. Reportedly, close to half of spike-specific TCRs are directed against unmutated variant regions.

This sample comprised peripheral blood, obtained on day 0 of AZD1222 vaccination. The chain links TRBV14 to TRBJ1-1; D is uncertain. This clonotype was sampled from an adult in good health. CDR3 region: CASSLGMNTEAFF. The CDR3, as DNA: TGTGCCAGCAGTCTAGGAATGAACACTGAAGCTTTCTTT.